This T cell receptor (beta chain) is drawn from a study of shared clonotypes between healthy human individuals (dated by TCRdb to about 2020). For context, the study as a whole: The cohort included three men and a couple of women between 18 and 49 years of age. Different laboratories and diverse techniques were used to prepare libraries and sequence TCR repertoires, to increase sequencing depth and limit assay-specific biases. Each donor's leukapheresis produced roughly between roughly 0.85 and 9 billion PBMCs. Blood TCR repertoires of about five healthy adults were deeply sequenced to estimate repertoire size and the extent of clonotype sharing between individuals. For each donor, CD4 naive and CD4 memory were each given three plates, CD8 naive was given two plates, and CD8 memory was given one plate.

TCR CDR3 regions were amplified from genomic DNA by multiplex PCR using the deep immunoSEQ assay. For each cell subset, the extracted genomic DNA was distributed evenly across all wells of several immunoSEQ 96-well plates, and each plate served as one replicate. Each replicate PCR for sorted subsets received around 200 ng genomic DNA, equal to about 30,000 T cell genomes. Purified libraries were measured with a Qubit 3.0 fluorometer, size-checked on a Bioanalyzer 2100, and measured again with the KAPA Library Quantification kit. A separate single-read 150-cycle Illumina NextSeq 550 flow cell was used to sequence each immunoSEQ 96-well plate. As for the original processing: Because only junctional sequences without quality scores were contained in the immunoSEQ output, filtering matching that applied to full-length reads could not be performed. To assign V/J genes and CDR3, sequences were annotated using PyIR, a Python wrapper for IgBLAST v1.9, with IMGT germline references. Reads with weak V/J assignments (E-value above 1e-6), missing CDR3, stop codons, out-of-frame junctions, or ambiguous translated residues were removed. A V3J clonotype was defined by an identical inferred V gene, J gene, and CDR3 amino acid sequence. Percentage overlap between repertoires was computed as shared unique clonotypes divided by the size of the smaller repertoire. Three approaches were used to assess repertoire richness: RTK rarefaction, the Chao1 estimator, and Recon v2.1 estimates of unobserved clonotypes. Generation probabilities for all TCRbeta clonotypes obtained by the gDNA method from a handful of donors were computed using OLGA. Drawn from immuneACCESS, this table holds only the in-frame rearrangements with V and J called that TCRdb kept. Clones are partly lost; checked studies trace under half to an unresolved V gene and leave the rest unexplained. From that table come the V and J calls and clone size; the DNA was used to work out D and trimming. This sample is represented by roughly 1,800,000 clones; over 85% of them were singletons. Of the sample, 1% to 1.5% is held by the ten largest clones.

Overall study results and their limits: The genetic and exposure-history diversity represented was limited by the small number of donors. Pairwise subsampling indicated that sequencing depth was expected to affect the degree of clonotype sharing among donors. Even with the large sequencing depth, rarefaction of the sorted-subset datasets indicated that sequencing was incomplete. Only blood was sampled, and tissue TCR repertoires likely differ from those in blood. Compared with non-shared clonotypes, clonotypes shared by all four sorted-subset donors had higher generation probabilities. Naive subsets generally had larger estimated clonotype richness than memory subsets did. When a handful of donors were compared, the shared fraction of clonotypes was around 5% for naive CD4, roughly 3.4% for naive CD8, about 2.4% for memory CD4, and 0.4% for memory CD8.

For the CD8 naive samples, CD45RO-negative cells were positively selected for CCR7, yielding a CD45RA+CCR7+ population from which TemRA cells were excluded. Donors were healthy HIV-negative adults with no recently reported acute infections or vaccinations. Only Caucasian adults living in Nashville, Tennessee, USA were represented among the donors. Blood was collected by leukapheresis, and PBMCs were isolated by Ficoll-Histopaque density gradient centrifugation and then cryopreserved in liquid nitrogen vapor phase. Analytical flow cytometry was used to check the purity and quantity of each magnetically sorted T cell population. Genomic DNA was isolated from every sorted fraction and measured by UV absorbance on a Nanodrop 2000c. This clone was counted a single time. Which antigen it targets is not known. No much larger clone is present one base from it, and per-base qualities are unavailable. Spanning cysteine to phenylalanine, the CDR3 consists of 14 amino acids. The kept DNA is CDR3 alone, 42 bases in frame from the first base. The junction shows trimming of 1 base on V and 2 bases on J, plus 12 bases between the germline ends. From a lookup of the germline V gene (reference sequence), CDR1 and CDR2 are GTSNPN and SVGIG.

The sequence came from a man aged 18 to 30 in good health. Sequencing input: naive CD8+ T cells sorted from blood. The cell subset or site label here, explained by the study, means: CD45RA+CCR7+. The sequence is built from TRBV30 and TRBJ2-7, with the identity of the D gene unclear. The DNA sequence follows: TGTGCCTGGAGTGGGCCTCATGGGGCCTACGAGCAGTACTTC. Its coded protein is CAWSGPHGAYEQYF.